These 30 T cell receptor beta chains originate from one sample sequenced in a study of metastatic and nonmetastatic thyroid tumors. Before thyroid surgery, none of the patients had received any treatment. TCRdb reanalyzed the PCR reads via MiXCR. The sample includes 32,000 or so clones, around 20% of them seen just once. Sequencing used blood. Every receptor here comes from a female donor with papillary thyroid cancer or a benign thyroid nodule (not recorded which). Some clones in this sample may be carry-over from other donors' samples.

This clone was counted ten times or more. This chain joins TRBV27 and TRBJ1-2; D call uncertain. The CDR3 has 12 residues. V was cut by 4 bases and J by 7 bases, with 10 bases left in between. From germline, CDR1 is MNHEY and CDR2 SMNVEV (reference sequence). CDR3 residues: CASSYAGGGYTF. The CDR3 DNA reads as TGTGCCAGCAGTTACGCTGGTGGTGGCTACACCTTC.

This clone was seen many times. The chain has TRBV5-1 and TRBJ1-6; 9 bases are shared with TRBD1. Germline-derived CDR1 and CDR2 are SGHRS and YFSETQ. After removal of 4 bases from V and 8 bases from J, the junction contained 4 bases not matched to a gene. CDR3 length equals 14 residues. CDR3 protein: CASSPGQGYSPLHF. The CDR3 coding sequence is TGCGCCAGCAGCCCAGGACAGGGGTATTCACCCCTCCACTTT.

In regard to this clone: Compared with germline, one end of the junction differs, possibly owing to a read error. The chain carries TRBV30 and TRBJ1-5, with a weak D call TRBD1 (5 bases). The CDR3 loop spans 13 amino acids. Per germline, CDR1 GTSNPN and CDR2 SVGIG (reference sequence). The CDR3 sequence is CAWNRIQGQPQHF. The CDR3 DNA is TGTGCCTGGAACCGGATCCAGGGTCAGCCCCAACATTTT.

The chain is built from TRBV27 and TRBJ2-5, with a possible D match to TRBD1 (6 bases). The CDR3 has 16 amino acids. V lost 6 bases to trimming and J lost 1 base, with 18 bases between them. CDR1 MNHEY and CDR2 SMNVEV come from the germline V gene (reference sequence). The CDR3 DNA sequence: TGTGCCAGCAGACCTAGGGGGTCCCGAACCCAAGAGACCCAGTACTTC. It specifies CASRPRGSRTQETQYF.

On this clone: One junction end does not reproduce the germline sequence, and a read error may be involved. The chain recombines TRBV11-1 with TRBJ2-2; 10 bases align to TRBD1. Germline V gene lookup returns CDR1 SGHAT and CDR2 FQDESV (reference sequence). This CDR3 spans 15 amino acids. The CDR3 protein is CASSSGQGHNGELFF. The CDR3 DNA reads as TGTGCCAGCAGCTCGGGACAGGGGCACAACGGGGAGCTGTTCTTT.

Many counts were recorded for this clone. The J gene is TRBJ2-5, the V gene TRBV12-3 or TRBV12-4, with 9 bases aligning to TRBD2. The CDR3 runs to 15 residues. Trimming at V came to 3 bases and at J to 2 bases, leaving 4 bases not matched to a gene. The CDR3 bases are TGTGCCAGCAGTTTCATAAGCGGGAGGCAAGAGACCCAGTACTTC. Protein sequence: CASSFISGRQETQYF.

This clone was observed once. A much larger clonotype is one base distant, so this may be a read error. J is TRBJ2-1 and V is TRBV6-2 or TRBV6-3; D assignment may be TRBD1 or TRBD2 (5 bases each). V lost 4 bases and J lost 8, with 21 bases in between. The CDR3 spans 16 residues. Germline CDR1 is MNHEY and CDR2 is SVGEGT. This chain's CDR3 is CASSSSGTKVYDEQFF. Here the CDR3 DNA reads TGTGCCAGCAGTTCGTCCGGGACGAAGGTTTACGATGAGCAGTTCTTC.

This clone showed up many times. This chain connects TRBV6-1 to TRBJ2-1; D is possibly TRBD1 or TRBD2 (5 bases each). V gave up 5 bases and J gave up 2 bases, with 13 bases separating them. This CDR3 is 15 amino acids long. Germline V gives CDR1 MNHNS, CDR2 SASEGT. The CDR3 here is CASSFTGTAYNEQFF. The DNA of the CDR3 is TGTGCCAGCAGTTTCACCGGGACGGCCTACAATGAGCAGTTCTTC.

This chain joins TRBV5-1 and TRBJ1-1; D is perhaps TRBD1 (6 bases). Germline loops: CDR1 SGHRS, CDR2 YFSETQ. Trimming left V 4 bases short and J 5 bases short, with 18 bases between. The CDR3 is made up of 15 amino acids. The CDR3 DNA sequence: TGCGCCAGCAGCCCATTACTTAAGGGACAAACTGAAGCTTTCTTT. Protein sequence: CASSPLLKGQTEAFF.

This clone was seen repeatedly, ten times or more. The J gene is TRBJ1-5, the V gene TRBV20-1; possible D gene TRBD1, 5 bases. V was clipped by 2 bases and J by 6 bases, with 14 bases between them. This CDR3 spans 14 amino acids. Germline CDR1 reads DFQATT; CDR2 reads SNEGSKA (reference sequence). CDR3 loop: CSARSFGGSQPQHF. In DNA, the CDR3 is TGCAGTGCTAGATCCTTTGGGGGGAGTCAGCCCCAGCATTTT.

This clone appeared a few times. The chain joins TRBV10-3 to TRBJ1-4; tentative D call: TRBD1 (5 bases). Per germline, CDR1 ENHRY and CDR2 SYGVKD. The CDR3 totals 15 residues. With 3 bases removed from V and 7 bases from J, the gap between germline ends came to 15 bases. CDR3 DNA sequence: TGTGCCATCAGTGAAGACACCGGGACGCTTGAAAAACTGTTTTTT. Amino acids: CAISEDTGTLEKLFF.

This clone was seen a handful of times. The chain couples TRBV30 to TRBJ1-5; 8 bases are a match to TRBD1. This CDR3 contains 15 residues. Germline CDR1 and CDR2: GTSNPN and SVGIG (reference sequence). J was trimmed by 4 bases and V by 2 bases; bases with no gene match: 7. CDR3: CAWSPGGLWNQPQHF. CDR3 coding DNA: TGTGCCTGGAGTCCAGGGGGCTTATGGAATCAGCCCCAGCATTTT.

On this clone: The junction differs from germline at one of its ends, possibly a read error. This chain connects TRBV28 to TRBJ1-4; possible D gene TRBD1, 5 bases. CDR1 and CDR2 (germline): MDHEN, SYDVKM. The CDR3 has 15 residues. In DNA, the CDR3 is TGTGCCAGCAGTCCAGGGACGTCGTATAATGAAAAACGGTTTTTT. This codes for CASSPGTSYNEKRFF.

V is TRBV7-4 and J is TRBJ2-7; TRBD2 is a possible D gene (6 bases). The length of the CDR3 is 14 residues. The V gene's germline CDR1 is SGHVT and CDR2 SQSDAQ. The ends were cut back, 5 bases at V and 2 bases at J, with 13 bases in the middle. As DNA, the CDR3 is TGTGCCAGCAGCGGAGTAGCGGACACCTACGAGCAGTACTTC. This translates into CASSGVADTYEQYF.

This clone qualifies as medium-sized. The J gene is TRBJ1-2, the V gene TRBV12-3 or TRBV12-4; D remains unclear. V dropped 1 base and J dropped 6 bases, with 6 bases sitting between them. The CDR3 is 12 amino acids. The CDR3 sequence is CASSLGLDGYTF. The CDR3 region has the DNA TGTGCCAGCAGTTTAGGCCTAGATGGCTACACCTTC.

This clone was found many times. V is TRBV6-1 and J is TRBJ1-1; D remains unclear. The V end was cut by 7 bases, the J end by 0 bases, with 3 bases between. This CDR3 is built from 11 residues. Germline assignment: CDR1 MNHNS and CDR2 SASEGT. This chain's CDR3 is CASKVNTEAFF. CDR3 coding DNA: TGTGCCAGCAAGGTGAACACTGAAGCTTTCTTT.

Many counts were recorded for this clone. The identical CDR3 is also encoded by other nucleotide sequences in the sample. The chain couples TRBV12-3 or TRBV12-4 to TRBJ2-3; 7 bases are a match to TRBD2. V trimming: 3 bases; J trimming: 6 bases; junction bases outside the gene matches: 9. The CDR3 sequence is 15 residues long. The CDR3 DNA reads as TGTGCCAGCAGTTTGTCTAGCGGAGGTGTGGATACGCAGTATTTT. Translated: CASSLSSGGVDTQYF.

In this sample, this clone turned up many times. V usage is TRBV29-1 and J usage is TRBJ1-1; D not resolved. CDR3 size: 12 residues. The V gene lost 5 bases and the J gene lost 7 bases, with 14 bases spanning the gap. Germline CDR1 SQVTM, CDR2 ANQGSEA. The CDR3 protein is CSVLSGSIEAFF. In DNA, the CDR3 is TGCAGCGTTTTATCAGGTAGCATTGAAGCTTTCTTT.

This clone has at least ten counts. Germline is not matched at one junction end, which may reflect a read error. This chain connects TRBV5-5 to TRBJ1-2; D might be TRBD1 (6 bases). The CDR3 runs 14 residues. CDR1 is SGHKS and CDR2 is YYEKEE in the germline V gene (reference sequence). The CDR3 loop is CASSPWTVNYGYTF. CDR3 DNA sequence: TGTGCCAGCAGCCCGTGGACAGTAAACTATGGCTACACATTC.

This clone has at least ten counts. J is TRBJ2-5 and V is TRBV5-4; D is unclear. The CDR3 contains 13 residues. CDR1 is SGHNT and CDR2 is YYREEE in the germline V gene (reference sequence). Trimming took off 4 bases at V and 1 base at J, with 8 bases between the two ends. This CDR3 is CASSRTSQETQYF. CDR3 sequence (DNA): TGTGCCAGCAGCCGGACGTCCCAAGAGACCCAGTACTTC.

This clone was counted ten times or more. V and J are TRBV12-3 or TRBV12-4 and TRBJ2-7, with D perhaps matching TRBD1 (6 bases). The CDR3 covers 13 residues. V lost 6 bases to trimming and J lost 6 bases, with 15 bases between them. The CDR3 sequence: CASRPTGLSEQYF. The CDR3 nucleotides read TGTGCCAGCAGGCCCACAGGGCTGAGCGAGCAGTACTTC.

Regarding this clone: No conserved phenylalanine or tryptophan is present at the end of the CDR3, so a read error is the likely explanation. The DNA is left out, because the CDR3 cannot be placed on it with certainty; the CDR3 is given as TCRdb lists it. The chain employs TRBV19 and TRBJ2-5; the table calls TRBD1, which could not be checked here. Germline CDR1 is LNHDA and CDR2 is SQIVND (reference sequence). The CDR3 spans 14 amino acids, including both terminal residues. This chain's CDR3 is CASGGQGNMDTQSI.

The table lists this clone with a few counts. The rearrangement uses TRBV24-1 and TRBJ1-1; 7 bases are shared with TRBD1. There are 12 residues in the CDR3. Looked up from germline, CDR1 is KGHDR and CDR2 is SFDVKD. V trimming: 5 bases; J trimming: 12 bases; junction bases outside the gene matches: 8. CDR3 protein: CATSGVGGVSFF. The CDR3 nucleotides are TGTGCCACCAGTGGGGTAGGGGGCGTATCTTTCTTT.

This clone was observed a handful of times. The chain carries TRBV12-3 or TRBV12-4 and TRBJ2-7; the match to TRBD1 covers 11 bases. The V and J ends lost 5 bases and 0 bases, in that order; junction bases with no gene match: 3. The CDR3 totals 15 residues. This CDR3 is CASSPGQGASYEQYF. The CDR3 nucleotides are TGTGCCAGCAGTCCTGGACAGGGGGCCTCCTACGAGCAGTACTTC.

This clone was recorded many times. The chain employs TRBV2 and TRBJ1-1; D gene ambiguous. Trimming shortened V by 4 bases and J by 1 base, and 7 bases separated the two germline ends. CDR3 length equals 13 residues. Germline CDR1 SNHLY, CDR2 FYNNEI. This chain's CDR3 is CASSGEGNTEAFF. The CDR3 region has the DNA TGTGCCAGCAGTGGAGAGGGGAACACTGAAGCTTTCTTT.

At least ten counts were recorded for this clone. The V and J genes are TRBV5-1 and TRBJ1-1; D remains ambiguous. The V and J ends lost 0 bases and 0 bases respectively, with 6 bases between them. This CDR3 region has 14 residues. Germline loops: CDR1 SGHRS, CDR2 YFSETQ. CDR3 region: CASSLVGMNTEAFF. As DNA, the CDR3 is TGCGCCAGCAGCTTGGTGGGGATGAACACTGAAGCTTTCTTT. Combining the CDR3 with reference TRBV5-1 and TRBJ1-1 gives the whole variable domain KAGVTQTPRYLIKTRGQQVTLSCSPISGHRSVSWYQQTPGQGLQFLFEYFSETQRNKGNFPGRFSGRQFSNSRSEMNVSTLELGDSALYLCASSLVGMNTEAFFGQGTRLTVV.

This clone was seen at least ten times. The sample contains more than one DNA sequence encoding this CDR3. The J gene is TRBJ1-1, the V gene TRBV4-1; maybe TRBD1 (5 bases). This CDR3 region has 18 residues. The V end lost 3 bases, the J end lost 0 bases, and 20 bases lay between the germline ends. CDR1 and CDR2 (germline): MGHRA, YSYEKL. The CDR3 sequence: CASSQGILRRVLNTEAFF. The DNA of the CDR3 is TGCGCCAGCAGCCAGGGGATCCTTCGCAGGGTATTGAACACTGAAGCTTTCTTT.

This clone has more than one count but fewer than ten. The V gene is TRBV6-2 or TRBV6-3, the J gene TRBJ1-2; unclear D gene. This CDR3 region has 14 residues. CDR1 and CDR2 from the germline V gene are MNHEY and SVGEGT. Trimming left V 7 bases short and J 8 bases short, with 20 bases between. The CDR3 region is CASTLIGSSGGYTF. CDR3 DNA: TGTGCCAGCACCCTAATCGGATCATCGGGAGGCTACACCTTC.

This clone was detected a few times. As DNA, the CDR3 is TGTGCCAGCAGGTGGCAGATTAGGGAGACCCAGTACTTC. It translates to CASRWQIRETQYF. The V call is TRBV2, the J call TRBJ2-5; no reliable D call. This CDR3 has 13 residues. CDR1 and CDR2 (germline): SNHLY, FYNNEI. With 6 bases removed from V and 5 bases from J, the gap between germline ends came to 13 bases.

This clone was detected many times. V usage is TRBV29-1 and J usage is TRBJ2-7, with TRBD2 as a possible D gene (6 bases). V lost 8 bases to trimming and J lost 2 bases, with 19 bases between them. The V gene's germline CDR1 is SQVTM and CDR2 ANQGSEA. This CDR3 contains 14 residues. CDR3 DNA sequence: TGCAGCTATGGAGGGACTCAGGGTACCTACGAGCAGTACTTC. This translates into CSYGGTQGTYEQYF.